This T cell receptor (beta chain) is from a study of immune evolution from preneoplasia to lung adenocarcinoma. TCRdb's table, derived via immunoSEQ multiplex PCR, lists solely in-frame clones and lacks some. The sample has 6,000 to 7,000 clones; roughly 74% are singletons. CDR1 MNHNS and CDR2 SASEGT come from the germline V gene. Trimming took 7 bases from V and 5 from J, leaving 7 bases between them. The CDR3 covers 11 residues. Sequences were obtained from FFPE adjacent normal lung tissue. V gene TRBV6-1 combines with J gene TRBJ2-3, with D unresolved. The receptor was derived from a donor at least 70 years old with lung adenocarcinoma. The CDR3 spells CASTEGDTQYF. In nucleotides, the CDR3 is TGTGCCAGCACCGAAGGAGATACGCAGTATTTT.